What follows are 25 T cell receptor beta chains derived from one specimen sequenced in a study of blood T cell repertoires in COVID-19. Some clones are missing from TCRdb's copy, which holds only in-frame ones; the method was immunoSEQ multiplex PCR. The sample shows under 130,000 clones, roughly 80% of them seen only once. The sample comprised peripheral blood. The receptors were gathered from a woman aged 65 to 85 with acute or convalescent COVID-19.

The chain recombines TRBV7-8 with TRBJ1-3; 9 bases map to TRBD1. Germline assignment: CDR1 SGHVS and CDR2 FQNEAQ. The junction had 7 bases not matched to a gene; V was cut back by 4 bases and J by 3 bases. The CDR3 covers 16 residues. The CDR3 protein is CASSSPGQGFGNTIYF. CDR3 coding DNA: TGTGCCAGCAGCTCCCCGGGACAGGGTTTTGGAAACACCATATATTTT.

In this sample, this clone turned up once. V usage is TRBV27 and J usage is TRBJ2-1; 8 bases fit TRBD1. This CDR3 contains 16 residues. Trimming removed 3 bases from V and 5 bases from J; junction bases left unmatched: 9. CDR1 and CDR2 from the germline V gene are MNHEY and SMNVEV (reference sequence). In DNA form, the CDR3 reads TGTGCCAGCAGTTTTTACCGGACAGGGCTGGACAATGAGCAGTTCTTC. Translating it yields CASSFYRTGLDNEQFF.

This clone was detected a few times. The chain combines TRBV15 with TRBJ2-3; D perhaps matches TRBD1 (7 bases). CDR1 and CDR2 (germline): LNHNV, YYDKDF (reference sequence). This CDR3 is 15 amino acids long. Trimming took 0 bases from V and 6 from J, leaving 13 bases between them. CDR3 amino acids: CATSRDQGGRDTQYF. The CDR3 coding sequence is TGTGCCACCAGCAGAGATCAGGGGGGTCGGGATACGCAGTATTTT.

The rearrangement links TRBV27 to TRBJ2-7, with D possibly TRBD2 on 6 matching bases. CDR1 is MNHEY and CDR2 is SMNVEV in the germline V gene (reference sequence). V was shortened by 2 bases and J by 0 bases, with 20 bases between the two germline ends. The CDR3 sequence is 18 residues long. The CDR3 region is CASSLAAGGNRLSYEQYF. As DNA, the CDR3 is TGTGCCAGCAGTTTAGCGGCCGGAGGGAATCGCCTCTCCTACGAGCAGTACTTC.

The chain recombines TRBV24-1 with TRBJ1-5; perhaps TRBD1 as D (6 bases). Germline V lookup: CDR1 KGHDR, CDR2 SFDVKD. There are 14 residues in the CDR3. The V end was cut by 4 bases, the J end by 4 bases, with 10 bases between. The CDR3 loop is CATSDPTGNQPQHF. The CDR3 DNA follows: TGTGCCACCAGTGACCCGACAGGAAATCAGCCCCAGCATTTT.

This clone was found a few times. The chain employs TRBV28 and TRBJ1-5, with a tentative D call TRBD1 (5 bases). Germline-derived CDR1 and CDR2 are MDHEN and SYDVKM. Trimming took off 1 base at V and 0 bases at J, with 10 bases between the two ends. The CDR3 has 16 residues. The CDR3: CASSLLGLGSNQPQHF. The CDR3 DNA follows: TGTGCCAGCAGTTTATTGGGACTGGGTAGCAATCAGCCCCAGCATTTT.

A remark on this clone: Different DNA sequences within this sample yield the same CDR3. J is TRBJ2-5 and V is TRBV6-5, with TRBD1 as a possible D gene (5 bases). The CDR3 loop spans 11 amino acids. V lost 8 bases, J lost 4 bases, and 8 bases lay in between. Germline V gene sequence: CDR1 MNHEY, CDR2 SVGAGI. The CDR3 reads CASGQGETQYF. DNA of the CDR3: TGTGCCAGCGGCCAGGGAGAGACCCAGTACTTC.

This clone was seen more than once but under ten times. The DNA for the CDR3 is TGTGCCAGCAGTTTTTGGGAGTATGGCTACACCTTC. Translation gives CASSFWEYGYTF. The chain has TRBV28 and TRBJ1-2, with D unresolved. Germline assignment: CDR1 MDHEN and CDR2 SYDVKM. The V and J ends lost 3 bases and 5 bases respectively, with 7 bases between them. The CDR3 sequence is 12 residues long.

This clone was seen just once. V gene TRBV6-1 combines with J gene TRBJ1-3; D remains unclear. Between the trimmed V and J ends, which lost 3 bases and 3 bases, there was a span of 9 bases. CDR3 length: 14 amino acids. The germline CDR1 and CDR2 sequences are MNHNS and SASEGT. CDR3 bases: TGTGCCAGCAGTGACCACTCTCTTGGAAACACCATATATTTT. Its protein product is CASSDHSLGNTIYF.

The chain is built from TRBV25-1 and TRBJ1-2; 7 bases agree with TRBD1. CDR1 is MGHDK, CDR2 SYGVNS, per germline. Losses at the gene ends were 4 bases for V and 4 bases for J; bases not matched to a gene: 3. The length of the CDR3 is 13 residues. CDR3 DNA sequence: TGTGCCAGCAGTGCCGGACAGGTCTATGGCTACACCTTC. Amino acids: CASSAGQVYGYTF.

Concerning this clone: Mismatch with germline at one junction end may stem from a read error. CDR3 DNA: TGTGCCACCAGCAGGGGACACTTCTTC. Protein: CATSRGHFF. The V and J genes are TRBV15 and TRBJ1-2; maybe TRBD1 (6 bases). This CDR3 is 9 amino acids long. From germline, CDR1 is LNHNV and CDR2 YYDKDF (reference sequence). Full variable domain (rest looked up from reference TRBV15 and TRBJ1-2): DAMVIQNPRYQVTQFGKPVTLSCSQTLNHNVMYWYQQKSSQAPKLLFHYYDKDFNNEADTPDNFQSRRPNTSFCFLDIRSPGLGDTAMYLCATSRGHFFGSGTRLTVV.

The rearrangement joins TRBV5-4 to TRBJ2-1; a possible D gene is TRBD1 (6 bases). Germline V gene sequence: CDR1 SGHNT, CDR2 YYREEE (reference sequence). The CDR3 is 15 amino acids. Trimming removed 2 bases at V and 1 base at J, with 10 bases between. CDR3 coding DNA: TGTGCCAGCAGCTTAGGGGGAAGGTCCTACAATGAGCAGTTCTTC. It codes for CASSLGGRSYNEQFF.

The rearrangement joins TRBV4-2 to TRBJ2-7; TRBD2 agrees at 13 bases. This CDR3 contains 21 residues. The V gene's germline CDR1 is LGHNA and CDR2 YNFKEQ. Trimming took 4 bases from V and 2 from J; bases not matched to a gene: 20. The CDR3 DNA is TGTGCCAGCAGCCTATACCGAGGACTAGCGGGGGCCAACGACCTTCCCTACGAGCAGTACTTC. Translating it yields CASSLYRGLAGANDLPYEQYF.

The chain couples TRBV24-1 to TRBJ2-7; a possible D gene is TRBD1 (6 bases). V was trimmed by 4 bases and J by 4 bases, leaving 13 bases between them. The CDR3 covers 14 residues. CDR1 and CDR2 from the germline V gene are KGHDR and SFDVKD. Here the CDR3 DNA reads TGTGCCACCAGTGACCCGCAAACAGGGTACGAGCAGTACTTC. This encodes CATSDPQTGYEQYF.

The rearrangement uses TRBV7-9 and TRBJ2-3; no definite D call. CDR1 and CDR2 from the germline V gene are SEHNR and FQNEAQ (reference sequence). V lost 4 bases and J lost 4, with 15 bases in between. The CDR3 spans 15 residues. CDR3 sequence reads: CASSSGLISADTQYF. CDR3 bases: TGTGCCAGCAGCTCGGGTTTAATATCTGCAGATACGCAGTATTTT.

This clone was found a few times. The J gene is TRBJ1-1, the V gene TRBV6-5, with a weak D call TRBD1 (6 bases). V was trimmed by 5 bases and J by 4 bases, leaving 11 bases between them. There are 13 residues in the CDR3. Germline values: CDR1 MNHEY, CDR2 SVGAGI. CDR3 region: CASSIQGVTEAFF. CDR3 nucleotide sequence: TGTGCCAGCAGTATACAGGGTGTCACTGAAGCTTTCTTT.

J is TRBJ2-5 and V is TRBV30, with D maybe TRBD2 (5 bases). CDR3 length: 15 residues. Trimming took off 2 bases at V and 2 bases at J, with 15 bases between the two ends. In germline, CDR1 is GTSNPN, CDR2 SVGIG (reference sequence). The CDR3 bases are TGTGCCTGGAGTCTTATTCGGGGTCTACAAGAGACCCAGTACTTC. Protein sequence: CAWSLIRGLQETQYF.

The V call is TRBV30, the J call TRBJ1-3; D gene uncertain. V dropped 0 bases and J dropped 4 bases, with 7 bases sitting between them. The germline V gene has CDR1 GTSNPN and CDR2 SVGIG (reference sequence). The CDR3 has 13 amino acids. Here the CDR3 reads CAWSVSGGNTIYF. The CDR3 DNA follows: TGTGCCTGGAGTGTCTCGGGGGGAAACACCATATATTTT. The variable domain in full, completed from reference TRBV30 and TRBJ1-3, reads SQTIHQWPATLVQPVGSPLSLECTVEGTSNPNLYWYRQAAGRGLQLLFYSVGIGQISSEVPQNLSASRPQDRQFILSSKKLLLSDSGFYLCAWSVSGGNTIYFGEGSWLTVV.

The V call is TRBV15, the J call TRBJ2-1; weak D call: TRBD2 (5 bases). From germline, CDR1 is LNHNV and CDR2 YYDKDF (reference sequence). V lost 0 bases and J 12 bases, leaving 24 bases between the germline ends. The CDR3 has 17 amino acids. CDR3 loop: CATSREGRGGPALGQFF. Written as DNA, the CDR3 is TGTGCCACCAGCAGAGAAGGTCGGGGTGGGCCGGCCCTTGGGCAGTTCTTC.

The CDR3 spells CSVQTNSYEQYF. The CDR3 DNA reads TGCAGCGTCCAGACTAACTCCTACGAGCAGTACTTC. The chain employs TRBV29-1 and TRBJ2-7; tentative D call: TRBD2 (5 bases). The V and J ends lost 6 bases and 0 bases respectively, with 9 bases between them. This CDR3 region has 12 residues. In germline, CDR1 is SQVTM, CDR2 ANQGSEA.

The rearrangement links TRBV5-1 to TRBJ1-1; no firm D call. The CDR3 has 14 residues. V lost 4 bases, J lost 4 bases, and 14 bases lay in between. Germline lookup yields CDR1 SGHRS and CDR2 YFSETQ. The CDR3 bases are TGCGCCAGCAGCCGTTGGAGGGATGGCACTGAAGCTTTCTTT. Its translation is CASSRWRDGTEAFF.

V gene TRBV27 combines with J gene TRBJ1-1; possible D gene TRBD1, 6 bases. V was cut by 2 bases and J by 6 bases, with 16 bases left in between. The CDR3 runs to 15 residues. Germline CDR1 is MNHEY and CDR2 is SMNVEV (reference sequence). The CDR3 DNA sequence: TGTGCCAGCAGTTTAGCGTGGAGGGGGGGGTCTGAAGCTTTCTTT. Translating it yields CASSLAWRGGSEAFF.

The chain uses TRBV29-1 and TRBJ1-1; 8 bases are shared with TRBD1. The CDR3 has 14 residues. Losses at the gene ends were 3 bases for V and 1 base for J; bases not matched to a gene: 4. Germline loops: CDR1 SQVTM, CDR2 ANQGSEA. This CDR3 is CSVERTGRNTEAFF. The CDR3, as DNA: TGCAGCGTTGAGAGGACAGGGAGGAACACTGAAGCTTTCTTT.

CDR3 sequence: CASSLGSGSNQPQHF. The CDR3 DNA follows: TGTGCCAGCAGCTTAGGCAGTGGTAGCAATCAGCCCCAGCATTTT. The chain joins TRBV7-9 to TRBJ1-5; D is uncertain. The germline gives CDR1 SEHNR, CDR2 FQNEAQ (reference sequence). V lost 1 base and J 0 bases, leaving 7 bases between the germline ends. The CDR3 loop spans 15 amino acids.

This chain links TRBV5-8 with TRBJ1-5; tentative D call: TRBD1 (6 bases). The V gene's germline CDR1 is SGHTS and CDR2 YDEGEE. V dropped 4 bases and J dropped 0 bases, with 11 bases sitting between them. The CDR3 contains 15 residues. CDR3 coding DNA: TGTGCCAGCAGCCATCGACAGGCTAGCAATCAGCCCCAGCATTTT. It yields the protein CASSHRQASNQPQHF.